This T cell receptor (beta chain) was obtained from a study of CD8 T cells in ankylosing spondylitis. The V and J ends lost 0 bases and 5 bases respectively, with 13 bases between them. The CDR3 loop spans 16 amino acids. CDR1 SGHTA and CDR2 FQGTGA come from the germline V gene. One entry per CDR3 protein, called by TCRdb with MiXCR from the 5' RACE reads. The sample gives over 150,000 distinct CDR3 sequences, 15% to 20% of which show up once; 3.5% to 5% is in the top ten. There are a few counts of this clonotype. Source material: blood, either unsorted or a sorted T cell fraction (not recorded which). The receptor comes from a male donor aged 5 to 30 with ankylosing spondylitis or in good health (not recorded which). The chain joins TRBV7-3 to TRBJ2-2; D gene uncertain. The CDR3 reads CASSLTGVGWTGELFF. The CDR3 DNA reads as TGTGCCAGCAGCTTAACCGGAGTGGGGTGGACCGGGGAGCTGTTTTTT.